Listed below are T cell receptor beta chains from one sample, sequenced in a study of CD8 T cells in Susac syndrome. From the immunoSEQ multiplex PCR reads, TCRdb called clonotypes with MiXCR, one entry per CDR3 protein. The data show 100,000 to 150,000 distinct CDR3 sequences, over 85% seen once. The sample was CD8+ T cells from PBMCs. The receptors here all came from a human donor with multiple sclerosis. CDR3s include the opening cysteine and the closing phenylalanine or tryptophan. A D gene is named only where the DNA matches it firmly. A clone size is listed for some rows: how often the clone was seen (once, few, many), or a class if it is expanded.

v_gene: TRBV6-6; d_gene: TRBD1; abundance: few; j_gene: TRBJ2-7; CDR3aa: CASSYSAGGDEQYF; CDR3nt: TGTGCCAGCAGTTACTCGGCAGGGGGCGACGAGCAGTACTTC
v_gene: TRBV6-5; d_gene: TRBD1; abundance: NA; j_gene: TRBJ2-7; CDR3aa: CASSFLGTGLGEQYF; CDR3nt: TGTGCCAGCAGTTTTCTGGGGACAGGGCTTGGCGAGCAGTACTTC
v_gene: TRBV29-1; d_gene: NA; abundance: NA; j_gene: TRBJ2-7; CDR3aa: CSVGGKGARSYEQYF; CDR3nt: TGCAGCGTGGGGGGTAAGGGCGCTCGCTCCTACGAGCAGTACTTC
v_gene: TRBV11-2; d_gene: NA; abundance: NA; j_gene: TRBJ2-2; CDR3aa: CASNLLTGELFF; CDR3nt: TGTGCCAGCAACCTTCTCACCGGGGAGCTGTTTTTT
v_gene: TRBV4-1; d_gene: TRBD1; abundance: NA; j_gene: TRBJ1-5; CDR3aa: CASSPRQGWNQPQHF; CDR3nt: TGCGCCAGCAGCCCACGACAGGGTTGGAATCAGCCCCAGCATTTT
v_gene: TRBV19; d_gene: NA; abundance: NA; j_gene: TRBJ2-7; CDR3aa: CASSTGPYEQYF; CDR3nt: TGTGCCAGTAGTACCGGTCCCTACGAGCAGTACTTC
v_gene: TRBV5-1; d_gene: NA; abundance: NA; j_gene: TRBJ1-4; CDR3aa: CASSLSTVGGGNEKLFF; CDR3nt: TGCGCCAGCAGCTTGTCCACGGTGGGAGGCGGTAATGAAAAACTGTTTTTT
v_gene: TRBV21-1; d_gene: NA; abundance: NA; j_gene: TRBJ2-5; CDR3aa: CASSKGRGRGRLSETQYF; CDR3nt: TGTGCCAGCAGCAAAGGTCGGGGCAGGGGGCGCTTGTCAGAGACCCAGTACTTC
v_gene: TRBV30; d_gene: NA; abundance: NA; j_gene: TRBJ1-1; CDR3aa: CAWALMGMNTEAFF; CDR3nt: TGTGCCTGGGCCCTTATGGGGATGAACACTGAAGCTTTCTTT
v_gene: TRBV20-1; d_gene: TRBD1; abundance: NA; j_gene: TRBJ2-1; CDR3aa: CSASAPGQNYNEQFF; CDR3nt: TGCAGTGCTAGCGCCCCGGGACAGAACTACAATGAGCAGTTCTTC
v_gene: TRBV6-1; d_gene: TRBD2; abundance: NA; j_gene: TRBJ2-2; CDR3aa: CASTSLPGLLNTGELFF; CDR3nt: TGTGCCAGCACCTCCCTCCCGGGACTATTGAACACCGGGGAGCTGTTTTTT
v_gene: TRBV10-2; d_gene: NA; abundance: NA; j_gene: TRBJ1-6; CDR3aa: CASIDAPREGPIVAYNSPLHF; CDR3nt: TGCGCCAGCATCGATGCCCCACGCGAAGGACCCATTGTTGCCTATAATTCACCCCTCCACTTT
v_gene: TRBV7-9; d_gene: NA; abundance: NA; j_gene: TRBJ2-4; CDR3aa: CASSLVVSKNIQYF; CDR3nt: TGTGCCAGCAGCTTAGTCGTCAGCAAAAACATTCAGTACTTC
v_gene: TRBV7-9; d_gene: NA; abundance: once; j_gene: TRBJ2-3; CDR3aa: CASSLLARIATDTQYF; CDR3nt: TGTGCCAGCAGCCTTTTAGCGAGGATAGCCACAGATACGCAGTATTTT
v_gene: TRBV6-4; d_gene: NA; abundance: NA; j_gene: TRBJ2-2; CDR3aa: CASRAPGTGELFF; CDR3nt: TGTGCCAGCAGGGCCCCCGGGACCGGGGAGCTGTTTTTT
v_gene: TRBV16; d_gene: NA; abundance: NA; j_gene: TRBJ1-2; CDR3aa: CASSQSTPDNEDGYTF; CDR3nt: TGTGCCAGCAGCCAATCTACCCCTGACAACGAGGATGGCTACACCTTC
v_gene: TRBV30; d_gene: NA; abundance: NA; j_gene: TRBJ2-2; CDR3aa: CAWSAAMGTGELFF; CDR3nt: TGTGCCTGGAGTGCCGCCATGGGCACCGGGGAGCTGTTTTTT
v_gene: TRBV11-1; d_gene: TRBD1; abundance: NA; j_gene: TRBJ2-1; CDR3aa: CASSLKPGQGPTGAYNEQFF; CDR3nt: TGTGCCAGCAGCTTAAAACCCGGACAGGGACCAACTGGGGCCTACAATGAGCAGTTCTTC
v_gene: TRBV29-1; d_gene: NA; abundance: NA; j_gene: TRBJ1-5; CDR3aa: CSVEAGDNQPQHF; CDR3nt: TGCAGCGTCGAGGCGGGAGACAATCAGCCCCAGCATTTT
v_gene: TRBV4-1; d_gene: TRBD2; abundance: once; j_gene: TRBJ2-1; CDR3aa: CASSRTTTSGRNNEQFF; CDR3nt: TGCGCCAGCAGCCGGACGACTACTAGCGGGAGAAACAATGAGCAGTTCTTC
v_gene: TRBV9; d_gene: NA; abundance: NA; j_gene: TRBJ2-2; CDR3aa: CASSPKGGVNTGELFF; CDR3nt: TGTGCCAGCAGCCCGAAGGGGGGGGTGAACACCGGGGAGCTGTTTTTT
v_gene: TRBV7-9; d_gene: TRBD1; abundance: NA; j_gene: TRBJ1-1; CDR3aa: CASSPPEGTGVVNTEAFF; CDR3nt: TGTGCCAGCAGCCCGCCCGAGGGGACAGGGGTCGTAAACACTGAAGCTTTCTTT
v_gene: TRBV5-5; d_gene: TRBD1; abundance: NA; j_gene: TRBJ2-7; CDR3aa: CASSSKPGQSYEQYF; CDR3nt: TGTGCCAGCAGCTCAAAACCGGGACAGTCCTACGAGCAGTACTTC
v_gene: TRBV11-2; d_gene: NA; abundance: NA; j_gene: TRBJ2-3; CDR3aa: CASSLGLTRLRTDTQYF; CDR3nt: TGTGCCAGCAGCTTAGGGCTGACTAGACTCCGCACAGATACGCAGTATTTT